This T cell receptor beta chain was documented in a study of siplizumab effects on memory and regulatory T cells. Points from the study as a whole: Naive T cells apparently outstripped memory cells in diversity and seemed major alloresponse contributors.

The V gene's germline CDR1 is SGHAT and CDR2 FQDESV (reference sequence). The CDR3 runs to 14 residues. Trimming took 5 bases from V and 4 from J; bases not matched to a gene: 6. Only in-frame clones appear in the TCRdb table, and some are missing; sequencing was by immunoSEQ multiplex PCR. The table has more than 60,000 clones, 93% seen once. About this clone: Its antigen is currently unknown.

V gene TRBV11-1 combines with J gene TRBJ2-7; 9 bases are a match to TRBD1. The TCR sequence derives from a human donor in good health. Sample: CD8+ T cells sorted from blood. The CDR3 DNA is TGTGCCAGCAGCACCCCGGGACAGGGTTACGAGCAGTACTTC. It is translated as CASSTPGQGYEQYF.